This T cell receptor (beta chain) derives from a study of cytomegalovirus exposure and HLA in healthy donors. Study context: Unique TCRs numbering around 80 million, obtained from HLA-typed donors, made up an early data release.

Note on this clone: Its antigen remains unknown.

The CDR3 covers 15 residues. Germline V gene data show CDR1 as GTSNPN and CDR2 as SVGIG (reference sequence). After removal of 7 bases from V and 9 bases from J, the junction contained 15 bases not matched to a gene. The study's findings and limits: The analysis excluded some indistinguishable V segments, including TRBV6-2 and TRBV6-3.

The study ran its PCR with 60 Vbeta and 13 Jbeta primers. The data were produced by immunoSEQ multiplex PCR, yet TCRdb's version contains in-frame clones alone and is incomplete. In total, the table holds more than 45,000 clones. V gene TRBV30 combines with J gene TRBJ1-6, with TRBD1 matching over 7 bases. This clonotype originated in a woman in her 40s in good health and CMV-seronegative. The sample was PBMCs. The CDR3 region has the DNA TGTGCCTCCACCCGGGCCGGAGGGGGCGGTTCACCCCTCCACTTT. Protein product: CASTRAGGGGSPLHF.